These 22 T cell receptor beta chains came from one sample sequenced in a study of T cell responses to AZD1222 COVID-19 vaccine. Generated by immunoSEQ multiplex PCR, the TCRdb table keeps only in-frame clones and is missing some. The sample yields 180,000 or so clones, 70% to 90% seen once. The starting material was peripheral blood, obtained 28 days after the second AZD1222 dose. These receptors originate from an adult who received the AZD1222 COVID-19 vaccine.

The J gene is TRBJ2-1, the V gene TRBV6-5; the match to TRBD1 covers 10 bases. V gave up 4 bases and J gave up 6 bases; unmatched junction bases: 6. Germline lookup yields CDR1 MNHEY and CDR2 SVGAGI. The CDR3 length is 15 residues. The CDR3: CASSSTGTGVNEQFF. The DNA for the CDR3 is TGTGCCAGCAGTTCCACCGGGACAGGGGTCAATGAGCAGTTCTTC.

J is TRBJ2-7 and V is TRBV2, with D possibly being TRBD2 (6 bases). The CDR3 covers 13 residues. V lost 2 bases and J 6 bases, leaving 11 bases between the germline ends. CDR1 is SNHLY and CDR2 is FYNNEI in the germline V gene. The CDR3 protein is CASSERRAAEQYF. DNA for the CDR3: TGTGCCAGCAGTGAAAGGAGGGCGGCCGAGCAGTACTTC. Full variable domain (outside the CDR3, taken from reference TRBV2 and TRBJ2-7): EPEVTQTPSHQVTQMGQEVILRCVPISNHLYFYWYRQILGQKVEFLVSFYNNEISEKSEIFDDQFSVERPDGSNFTLKIRSTKLEDSAMYFCASSERRAAEQYFGPGTRLTVT.

This clone appeared a few times. CDR3 sequence (DNA): TGTGCCAGCAGCGCGAGCGGGAGGGCCCACGAGCAGTACTTC. It codes for CASSASGRAHEQYF. This sequence joins TRBV9 and TRBJ2-7, with 10 bases fitting TRBD2. V lost 3 bases, J lost 5 bases, and 5 bases stayed unmatched. The germline gives CDR1 SGDLS, CDR2 YYNGEE. CDR3 size: 14 residues.

This chain uses TRBV6-5 with TRBJ1-5; D is perhaps TRBD1 (5 bases). Germline lookup yields CDR1 MNHEY and CDR2 SVGAGI. Trimming pared 4 bases from V and 0 bases from J, leaving 10 bases between. The CDR3 length is 15 residues. CDR3 in DNA: TGTGCCAGCAGTTGGACGGGGCATAGCAATCAGCCCCAGCATTTT. Translation gives CASSWTGHSNQPQHF.

This chain uses TRBV15 with TRBJ2-7; D remains unclear. Trimming pared 4 bases from V and 2 bases from J, leaving 3 bases between. This CDR3 comprises 11 residues. The germline V gene encodes CDR1 LNHNV and CDR2 YYDKDF (reference sequence). CDR3 in DNA: TGTGCCACCAGCACCGCCTACGAGCAGTACTTC. Protein: CATSTAYEQYF.

This chain uses TRBV12-5 with TRBJ2-1; the match to TRBD2 covers 7 bases. The V gene end was trimmed by 9 bases and the J gene end by 2 bases; junction bases not matched to a gene: 4. Germline V gene sequence: CDR1 LGHNT, CDR2 FRNRAP. The CDR3 runs 13 residues. CDR3 amino acids: CASSREAYNEQFF. CDR3 DNA: TGTGCTAGCTCTCGGGAGGCCTACAATGAGCAGTTCTTC.

This clone occurred once. This sequence joins TRBV27 and TRBJ2-1, with D perhaps TRBD2 (6 bases). Germline CDR1 reads MNHEY; CDR2 reads SMNVEV (reference sequence). This CDR3 spans 15 amino acids. Trimming stripped 6 bases from V and 3 bases from J, with 15 bases between. The CDR3 reads CASRGSGDRYNEQFF. The DNA of the CDR3 is TGTGCCAGCAGAGGTAGCGGAGATCGCTACAATGAGCAGTTCTTC.

The chain joins TRBV7-2 to TRBJ1-4, with D tentatively TRBD1 (5 bases). The CDR3 is 14 residues long. V was trimmed by 0 bases and J by 7 bases, leaving 9 bases between them. The germline V gene encodes CDR1 SGHTA and CDR2 FQGNSA. The CDR3: CASSLARGSEKLFF. For the CDR3, the DNA is TGTGCCAGCAGCTTAGCGCGGGGGAGTGAAAAACTGTTTTTT.

The chain employs TRBV3-1 (or the pseudogene TRBV3-2) and TRBJ2-1; 10 positions agree with TRBD1. V was pared by 7 bases and J by 2 bases, with 5 bases of the junction left unmatched. CDR3 size: 15 residues. The germline V gene encodes CDR1 LGHDT and CDR2 YNNKEL (reference sequence). CDR3 region: CASNTGTGAYNEQFF. The CDR3 DNA is TGTGCCAGCAATACCGGGACAGGGGCCTACAATGAGCAGTTCTTC.

The chain uses TRBV11-2 and TRBJ2-7; 7 nucleotides match TRBD2. With 6 bases clipped from V and 3 bases from J, the junction kept 8 bases outside the gene matches. CDR3 length: 14 residues. Germline loops: CDR1 SGHAT, CDR2 FQNNGV. CDR3 nucleotide sequence: TGTGCCAGCAGTCAACCGGGACTACTCTACGAGCAGTACTTC. Translated: CASSQPGLLYEQYF.

The rearrangement joins TRBV11-1 to TRBJ2-7; TRBD2 matches 15 bases. The germline V gene has CDR1 SGHAT and CDR2 FQDESV (reference sequence). The CDR3 has 16 amino acids. V was clipped by 3 bases and J by 6 bases; unmatched bases: 6. This CDR3 is CASSFIGLAGGGEQYF. In DNA, the CDR3 is TGTGCCAGCAGCTTCATAGGACTAGCGGGAGGGGGCGAGCAGTACTTC.

V and J are TRBV7-2 and TRBJ1-1; no firm D call. The germline V gene encodes CDR1 SGHTA and CDR2 FQGNSA. The CDR3 has 15 amino acids. V gave up 5 bases and J gave up 7 bases, with 20 bases separating them. For the CDR3, the DNA is TGTGCCAGCAGCCTCCCCATTTTGGTCGGAAATGAAGCTTTCTTT. This encodes CASSLPILVGNEAFF.

The chain recombines TRBV21-1 with TRBJ1-4; TRBD1 is the table's D call, not checked against the DNA. TRBV21-1 is classified as a pseudogene. CDR3 length: 18 residues. CDR3 in DNA: TGTGCCAGCAGCAAAAACTCAAAAAAGACAGGGTCTAATGAAAAACTGTTTTTT. Residues: CASSKNSKKTGSNEKLFF.

The rearrangement uses TRBV4-1 and TRBJ2-7; TRBD2 aligns across 8 bases. There are 14 residues in the CDR3. Germline values: CDR1 MGHRA, CDR2 YSYEKL. V shed 3 bases, J shed 4 bases, and the junction held 5 bases outside the gene matches. The CDR3 sequence is CASSQATGGYEQYF. The CDR3 nucleotides read TGCGCCAGCAGCCAGGCTACGGGGGGGTACGAGCAGTACTTC.

The CDR3 sequence is CASSLVGETDTQYF. The DNA of the CDR3 is TGTGCCAGCAGCTTGGTCGGGGAGACAGATACGCAGTATTTT. The chain has TRBV5-4 and TRBJ2-3, with D perhaps TRBD2 (5 bases). CDR3 length equals 14 residues. Trimming shortened V by 0 bases and J by 3 bases, and 8 bases separated the two germline ends. From germline, CDR1 is SGHNT and CDR2 YYREEE (reference sequence).

As concerns this clone: Just one base apart from a much larger clone, this may be a read error. Within the sample, other DNA sequences also encode this same CDR3. The V and J genes are TRBV5-1 and TRBJ2-7; D is ambiguous. From germline, CDR1 is SGHRS and CDR2 YFSETQ. V was clipped by 0 bases and J by 4 bases, with 2 bases between them. The CDR3 length is 11 residues. This chain's CDR3 is CASSLDYEQYF. In nucleotides, the CDR3 is TGCGCCAGCAGCTTGGATTACGAGCAGTACTTC.

This rearrangement joins TRBV7-2 to TRBJ2-1; TRBD2 is a possible D gene (6 bases). Looked up from germline, CDR1 is SGHTA and CDR2 is FQGNSA. V was trimmed by 5 bases and J by 4 bases, leaving 18 bases between them. The CDR3 covers 16 residues. The CDR3 here is CASSPIAENLYNEQFF. CDR3 in DNA: TGTGCCAGCAGCCCGATAGCGGAGAACTTATACAATGAGCAGTTCTTC.

V and J are TRBV28 and TRBJ2-3; weak D call: TRBD1 (6 bases). Germline V gene lookup returns CDR1 MDHEN and CDR2 SYDVKM. This CDR3 comprises 16 residues. The V and J ends lost 3 bases and 0 bases respectively, with 13 bases between them. The CDR3 spells CASSFTAQGSTDTQYF. The CDR3 DNA reads as TGTGCCAGCAGTTTCACGGCCCAGGGGAGCACAGATACGCAGTATTTT.

The rearrangement uses TRBV2 and TRBJ1-2; the match to TRBD1 covers 7 bases. Germline values: CDR1 SNHLY, CDR2 FYNNEI. This CDR3 contains 13 residues. V trimming: 1 base; J trimming: 4 bases; junction bases outside the gene matches: 0. This CDR3 is CASSEGQGYGYTF. CDR3 nucleotide sequence: TGTGCCAGCAGTGAAGGACAGGGCTATGGCTACACCTTC.

J is TRBJ2-3 and V is TRBV7-2, with 14 bases aligning to TRBD2. The CDR3 runs to 15 residues. Losses at the gene ends were 6 bases for V and 5 bases for J; bases not matched to a gene: 4. Germline CDR1 reads SGHTA; CDR2 reads FQGNSA. CDR3 bases: TGTGCCAGCAGGACCGGACTAGCGGGAGGAGATACGCAGTATTTT. Amino acid sequence: CASRTGLAGGDTQYF.

V usage is TRBV19 and J usage is TRBJ1-2; D uncertain. CDR3 length equals 14 residues. Trimming took off 3 bases at V and 0 bases at J, with 8 bases between the two ends. Germline loops: CDR1 LNHDA, CDR2 SQIVND (reference sequence). This CDR3 reads CASSMSGANYGYTF. CDR3 sequence (DNA): TGTGCCAGTAGTATGTCAGGCGCTAACTATGGCTACACCTTC.

V gene TRBV25-1 combines with J gene TRBJ2-2, with 14 bases identical to TRBD2. Germline-derived CDR1 and CDR2 are MGHDK and SYGVNS. CDR3 length: 17 residues. V was pared by 4 bases and J by 0 bases, with 1 base of the junction left unmatched. In nucleotides, the CDR3 is TGTGCCAGCAGTGGGACTAGCGGGAGGTCGAACACCGGGGAGCTGTTTTTT. This gives the protein CASSGTSGRSNTGELFF.